A single sample is the source of the 30 T cell receptor beta chains below, sequenced in a study of beta chain features in type 1 diabetes. cDNA synthesis used the whole RNA isolate, giving expressed TCRB sequences. Some clones are missing from TCRdb's copy, which holds only in-frame ones; the method was immunoSEQ multiplex PCR. The table lists fewer than 350,000 clones, 15% of them singletons. These TCRs are of unknown antigen specificity. Broader study findings: In every one of the four CD4+ subsets, TCRB CDR3s were moderately but significantly shorter in Type 1 diabetes patients.

Sequencing used naive CD4+ T cells from blood. Source of these receptors: a man aged 18 to 30 with type 1 diabetes.

CDR3 sequence: CGAGGLWDEQFF. CDR3 coding DNA: TGTGGAGCGGGGGGTCTATGGGATGAGCAGTTCTTC. The rearrangement links TRBV28 to TRBJ2-1; 9 bases are a match to TRBD2. Germline V gene data show CDR1 as MDHEN and CDR2 as SYDVKM. CDR3 size: 12 residues.

This clone was seen a few times. The gene calls are TRBV7-9 and TRBJ1-2; D perhaps matches TRBD1 (5 bases). Germline V gives CDR1 SEHNR, CDR2 FQNEAQ (reference sequence). The ends were cut back, 5 bases at V and 5 bases at J, with 15 bases in the middle. This CDR3 is 14 amino acids long. This CDR3 is CASSPPNSGYGYTF. In DNA form, the CDR3 reads TGTGCCAGCAGCCCTCCGAACTCAGGGTATGGCTACACCTTC.

V is TRBV9 and J is TRBJ1-1; no definite D call. The germline V and J ends were trimmed by 0 bases and 6 bases, with 12 bases remaining between them. This CDR3 is built from 14 residues. The germline V gene has CDR1 SGDLS and CDR2 YYNGEE. The CDR3 spells CASSVAPVPAEAFF. CDR3 nucleotide sequence: TGTGCCAGCAGCGTAGCTCCGGTACCGGCTGAAGCTTTCTTT.

The gene calls are TRBV15 and TRBJ2-1; 9 bases map to TRBD2. With V trimmed by 5 bases and J by 5 bases, 10 bases remained unmatched. CDR1 and CDR2 from the germline V gene are LNHNV and YYDKDF (reference sequence). The CDR3 extends over 16 amino acids. CDR3 nucleotide sequence: TGTGCCACCAGCGCAATAGCGGGAGTTAACAACAATGAGCAGTTCTTC. It translates to CATSAIAGVNNNEQFF.

The genes are TRBV30 and TRBJ2-3, with 9 nucleotides matching TRBD2. Unmatched junction bases numbered 7, after V lost 2 bases and J lost 4 bases. Germline V gives CDR1 GTSNPN, CDR2 SVGIG (reference sequence). CDR3 length equals 15 residues. The CDR3 region has the DNA TGTGCCTGGAGTCCATTAGCGGGAGAGGCAGATACGCAGTATTTT. As protein: CAWSPLAGEADTQYF.

The chain couples TRBV10-2 to TRBJ2-5; 7 bases are shared with TRBD1. CDR3 length: 16 residues. The trim removed 5 bases at V and 7 bases at J, leaving 16 bases unmatched. From germline, CDR1 is WSHSY and CDR2 SAAADI. The CDR3 here is CASSSGQLRKLATQYF. CDR3 in DNA: TGCGCCAGCAGTTCGGGACAGCTGAGGAAACTCGCGACCCAGTACTTC.

Only a few counts were recorded for this clone. The chain carries TRBV18 and TRBJ2-1, with TRBD2 identical over 9 bases. CDR1 is KGHSH, CDR2 LQKENI, per germline. V lost 2 bases, J lost 7 bases, and 6 bases stayed unmatched. The CDR3 length is 15 residues. The CDR3 nucleotides are TGTGCCAGCTCACCATCGGTAGCGGGAGTAAATGAGCAGTTCTTC. The encoded protein is CASSPSVAGVNEQFF.

This clone occurred a few times. This chain links TRBV9 with TRBJ2-1; D may be TRBD2 (5 bases). Deletions cut 3 bases from V and 12 bases from J, with 10 bases between. CDR3 length: 11 residues. CDR1 is SGDLS and CDR2 is YYNGEE in the germline V gene. The CDR3 DNA reads as TGTGCCAGCAGCGGGAGGCGCGGGCAGTTCTTC. Translation gives CASSGRRGQFF. Full variable domain (rest looked up from reference TRBV9 and TRBJ2-1): DSGVTQTPKHLITATGQRVTLRCSPRSGDLSVYWYQQSLDQGLQFLIQYYNGEERAKGNILERFSAQQFPDLHSELNLSSLELGDSALYFCASSGRRGQFFGPGTRLTVL.

The chain employs TRBV2 and TRBJ2-7, with TRBD1 identical over 7 bases. Germline-derived CDR1 and CDR2 are SNHLY and FYNNEI. V shed 5 bases and J 3 bases; nucleotides not matched to a gene: 7. The CDR3 has 14 residues. The CDR3 DNA follows: TGTGCCAGCAGTAGGGACAGAGGGGACTACGAGCAGTACTTC. Translation gives CASSRDRGDYEQYF.

The chain combines TRBV19 with TRBJ1-5; D gene ambiguous. Trimming pared 3 bases from V and 0 bases from J, leaving 9 bases between. Germline V gene sequence: CDR1 LNHDA, CDR2 SQIVND (reference sequence). The CDR3 runs to 15 residues. Here the CDR3 reads CASSMIATSNQPQHF. DNA for the CDR3: TGTGCCAGTAGTATGATCGCTACTAGCAATCAGCCCCAGCATTTT. Supplemented by reference TRBV19 and TRBJ1-5, the full variable domain reads DGGITQSPKYLFRKEGQNVTLSCEQNLNHDAMYWYRQDPGQGLRLIYYSQIVNDFQKGDIAEGYSVSREKKESFPLTVTSAQKNPTAFYLCASSMIATSNQPQHFGDGTRLSIL.

This clone was observed a few times. The chain recombines TRBV30 with TRBJ1-5; 9 nucleotides match TRBD1. The junction had 4 bases not matched to a gene; V was cut back by 3 bases and J by 7 bases. CDR1 is GTSNPN and CDR2 is SVGIG in the germline V gene (reference sequence). CDR3 length: 13 amino acids. This CDR3 reads CAWSTTGGQPQHF. The CDR3 DNA reads as TGTGCCTGGAGCACCACAGGGGGCCAGCCCCAGCATTTT.

This clone was counted a few times. This chain joins TRBV30 and TRBJ1-5; TRBD1 agrees at 7 bases. Germline CDR1 is GTSNPN and CDR2 is SVGIG (reference sequence). Trimming removed 1 base from V and 5 bases from J; junction bases left unmatched: 2. The CDR3 is 13 amino acids. CDR3 nucleotides: TGTGCCTGGAGTGGACAGGGCGATCAGCCCCAGCATTTT. This gives the protein CAWSGQGDQPQHF.

The V call is TRBV28, the J call TRBJ2-5, with D tentatively TRBD1 (5 bases). This CDR3 contains 11 residues. V lost 7 bases, J lost 5 bases, and 8 bases lay in between. Germline loops: CDR1 MDHEN, CDR2 SYDVKM. DNA for the CDR3: TGTGCCAGCACAGGGTGGGAGACCCAGTACTTC. The encoded protein is CASTGWETQYF.

This clone was seen a few times. V is TRBV5-1 and J is TRBJ2-3, with 7 bases aligning to TRBD1. Germline CDR1 SGHRS, CDR2 YFSETQ. With 3 bases clipped from V and 4 bases from J, the junction kept 5 bases outside the gene matches. This CDR3 spans 14 amino acids. CDR3 nucleotides: TGCGCCAGCAGCTCGCAAACAGGGGCAGATACGCAGTATTTT. It codes for CASSSQTGADTQYF.

V is TRBV18 and J is TRBJ1-5, with no clear D. Germline V gene sequence: CDR1 KGHSH, CDR2 LQKENI. CDR3 size: 15 residues. The V end was cut by 4 bases, the J end by 6 bases, with 16 bases between. The CDR3 nucleotides are TGTGCCAGCTCACTATACCCCCCGGCGGGTCAGCCCCAGCATTTT. As protein: CASSLYPPAGQPQHF.

In its sample, this clone was seen a few times. At one of its ends the junction is not consistent with the germline gene, which may arise from a read error. CDR3: CASSPTDGQGGPF. Written as DNA, the CDR3 is TGTGCCAGCAGCCCTACCGACGGACAAGGCGGACCCTTC. V gene TRBV28 combines with J gene TRBJ1-2, with D possibly being TRBD1 (5 bases). The CDR3 extends over 13 amino acids. Per the germline V gene, CDR1 is MDHEN and CDR2 is SYDVKM.

The table lists this clone with a few counts. The chain uses TRBV5-1 and TRBJ2-3; 8 bases map to TRBD2. CDR1 is SGHRS, CDR2 YFSETQ, per germline. The CDR3 is 14 amino acids. Unmatched junction bases numbered 7, after V lost 2 bases and J lost 8 bases. For the CDR3, the DNA is TGCGCCAGCAGCTTAGGACTAGCAAGGGGTACGCAGTATTTT. This codes for CASSLGLARGTQYF.

This clone was picked up a small number of times. V and J are TRBV7-2 and TRBJ2-1; maybe TRBD2 (5 bases). Germline-derived CDR1 and CDR2 are SGHTA and FQGNSA. CDR3 length: 14 amino acids. V lost 2 bases and J 9 bases, leaving 14 bases between the germline ends. The CDR3 sequence: CASSLWVREGEQFF. As DNA, the CDR3 is TGTGCCAGCAGCTTATGGGTACGGGAAGGTGAGCAGTTCTTC.

The chain uses TRBV9 and TRBJ1-1; perhaps TRBD1 as D (6 bases). The germline V gene has CDR1 SGDLS and CDR2 YYNGEE. The CDR3 length is 15 residues. Trimming pared 4 bases from V and 1 base from J, leaving 14 bases between. CDR3 protein: CASSPELDRNTEAFF. As DNA, the CDR3 is TGTGCCAGCAGCCCTGAGCTGGACAGGAACACTGAAGCTTTCTTT.

The chain uses TRBV28 and TRBJ2-2, with no clear D. The germline gives CDR1 MDHEN, CDR2 SYDVKM. The CDR3 runs 12 residues. V lost 2 bases to trimming and J lost 6 bases, with 4 bases between them. In DNA form, the CDR3 reads TGTGCCAGCAGTTTACTCGCCGGGGAGCTGTTTTTT. This encodes CASSLLAGELFF.

The chain is built from TRBV28 and TRBJ2-5; 8 nucleotides match TRBD1. The CDR3 extends over 14 amino acids. V shed 5 bases, J shed 4 bases, and the junction held 6 bases outside the gene matches. In germline, CDR1 is MDHEN, CDR2 SYDVKM. The CDR3 here is CASSEGQARETQYF. CDR3 in DNA: TGTGCCAGCAGTGAGGGACAGGCGCGAGAGACCCAGTACTTC. Combining the CDR3 with reference TRBV28 and TRBJ2-5 gives the whole variable domain DVKVTQSSRYLVKRTGEKVFLECVQDMDHENMFWYRQDPGLGLRLIYFSYDVKMKEKGDIPEGYSVSREKKERFSLILESASTNQTSMYLCASSEGQARETQYFGPGTRLLVL.

The chain links TRBV29-1 to TRBJ2-5, with a weak D call TRBD1 (5 bases). The tail of the sequence fits TRBJ2-7 better, so the J call may be wrong. Germline V gene sequence: CDR1 SQVTM, CDR2 ANQGSEA. The CDR3 covers 12 residues. Here the CDR3 DNA reads TGCAGCGTGGGCAGGGTGGGCTACGAGCAGTACTTC. Amino acid sequence: CSVGRVGYEQYF.

This chain joins TRBV5-4 and TRBJ1-2; weak D call: TRBD1 (5 bases). Germline values: CDR1 SGHNT, CDR2 YYREEE (reference sequence). The CDR3 runs 15 residues. With 4 bases removed from V and 4 bases from J, the gap between germline ends came to 17 bases. The CDR3 loop is CASSPGGVLVYGYTF. CDR3 nucleotide sequence: TGTGCCAGCAGCCCGGGGGGGGTTTTGGTCTATGGCTACACCTTC.

This clone was counted between two and nine times. The rearrangement links TRBV29-1 to TRBJ2-5, with D tentatively TRBD1 (6 bases). This CDR3 is 14 amino acids long. V lost 4 bases and J 1 base, leaving 13 bases between the germline ends. Germline assignment: CDR1 SQVTM and CDR2 ANQGSEA. DNA of the CDR3: TGCAGCGTTGGCGGACGACAGGCCCAAGAGACCCAGTACTTC. It is translated as CSVGGRQAQETQYF. Full variable domain (outside the CDR3, taken from reference TRBV29-1 and TRBJ2-5): SAVISQKPSRDICQRGTSLTIQCQVDSQVTMMFWYRQQPGQSLTLIATANQGSEATYESGFVIDKFPISRPNLTFSTLTVSNMSPEDSSIYLCSVGGRQAQETQYFGPGTRLLVL.

This chain connects TRBV7-9 to TRBJ2-7, with D unclear. The ends were cut back, 5 bases at V and 3 bases at J, with 23 bases in the middle. This CDR3 is 17 amino acids long. In germline, CDR1 is SEHNR, CDR2 FQNEAQ (reference sequence). The CDR3 coding sequence is TGTGCCAGCAGCGGTACGAGCAGGTTGACCGGTTACTACGAGCAGTACTTC. It encodes CASSGTSRLTGYYEQYF.

J is TRBJ2-1 and V is TRBV7-6; 8 nucleotides line up with TRBD1. V lost 5 bases and J lost 10; bases outside the gene matches: 19. The CDR3 covers 17 residues. The V gene's germline CDR1 is SGHVS and CDR2 FNYEAQ. Written as DNA, the CDR3 is TGTGCCAGCAGCCATCAATCCGGGACAGGTCCCAGAAGGGAGCAGTTCTTC. Its translation: CASSHQSGTGPRREQFF.

The chain recombines TRBV28 with TRBJ1-5; tentatively, D is TRBD1 (5 bases). Trimming shortened V by 5 bases and J by 6 bases, and 14 bases separated the two germline ends. Per germline, CDR1 MDHEN and CDR2 SYDVKM. The CDR3 spans 14 residues. The CDR3 region has the DNA TGTGCCAGCAGTGTGGGGTGGAGGGGTCAGCCCCAGCATTTT. The encoded protein is CASSVGWRGQPQHF.

This chain connects TRBV7-2 to TRBJ2-3, with 7 bases identical to TRBD1. The CDR3 loop spans 14 amino acids. V was clipped by 2 bases and J by 6 bases; unmatched bases: 5. The germline gives CDR1 SGHTA, CDR2 FQGNSA. The CDR3 spells CASSLQAGGDTQYF. The CDR3 DNA sequence: TGTGCCAGCAGCTTACAGGCAGGGGGTGATACGCAGTATTTT.

This clone showed up just a few times. The CDR3 region is CASSLRGQPQHF. Written as DNA, the CDR3 is TGTGCCAGCAGCTTAAGGGGCCAGCCCCAGCATTTT. The chain recombines TRBV7-2 with TRBJ1-5; possible D gene TRBD1, 5 bases. The germline gives CDR1 SGHTA, CDR2 FQGNSA. The CDR3 totals 12 residues. V lost 2 bases and J lost 7, with 6 bases in between.

This chain uses TRBV15 with TRBJ1-5, with unresolved D. V gave up 9 bases and J gave up 1 base, with 16 bases separating them. Germline CDR1 LNHNV, CDR2 YYDKDF (reference sequence). CDR3 size: 15 residues. The chain's CDR3 is CATKSGRASNQPQHF. CDR3 DNA sequence: TGTGCCACGAAAAGCGGGAGGGCCAGCAATCAGCCCCAGCATTTT.